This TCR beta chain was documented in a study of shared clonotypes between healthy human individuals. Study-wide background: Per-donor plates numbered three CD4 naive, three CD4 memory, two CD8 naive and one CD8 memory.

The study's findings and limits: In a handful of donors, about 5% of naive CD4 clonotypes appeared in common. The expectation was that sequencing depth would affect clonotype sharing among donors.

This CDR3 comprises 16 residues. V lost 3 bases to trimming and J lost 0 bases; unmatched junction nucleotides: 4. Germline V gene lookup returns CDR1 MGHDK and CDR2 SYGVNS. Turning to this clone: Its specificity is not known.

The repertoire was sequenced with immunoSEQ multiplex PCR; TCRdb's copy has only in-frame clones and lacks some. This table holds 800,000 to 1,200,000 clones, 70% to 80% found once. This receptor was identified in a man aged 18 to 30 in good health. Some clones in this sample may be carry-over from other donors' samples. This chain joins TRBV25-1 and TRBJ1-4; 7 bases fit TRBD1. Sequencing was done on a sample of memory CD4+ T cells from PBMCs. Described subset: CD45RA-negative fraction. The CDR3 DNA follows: TGTGCCAGCAGTGAGGGACAGTCTGCAACTAATGAAAAACTGTTTTTT. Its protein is CASSEGQSATNEKLFF.